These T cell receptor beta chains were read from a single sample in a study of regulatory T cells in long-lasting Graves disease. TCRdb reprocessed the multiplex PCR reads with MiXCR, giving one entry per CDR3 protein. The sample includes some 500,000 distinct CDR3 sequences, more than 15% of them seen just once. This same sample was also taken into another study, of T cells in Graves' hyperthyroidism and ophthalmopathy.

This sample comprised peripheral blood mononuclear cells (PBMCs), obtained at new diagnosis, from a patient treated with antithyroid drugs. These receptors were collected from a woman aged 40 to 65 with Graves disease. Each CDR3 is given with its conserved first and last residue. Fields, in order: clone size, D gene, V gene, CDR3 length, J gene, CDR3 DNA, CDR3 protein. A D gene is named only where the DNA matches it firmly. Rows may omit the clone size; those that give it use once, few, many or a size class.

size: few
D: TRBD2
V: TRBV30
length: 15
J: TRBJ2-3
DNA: TGTGCCTGGAGTGTCACTGGGGGGGGGACAGATACGCAGTATTTT
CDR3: CAWSVTGGGTDTQYF

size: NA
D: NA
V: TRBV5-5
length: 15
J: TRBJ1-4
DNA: TGTGCCAGCAGCTTTAGGACAGCAACTAATGAAAAACTGTTTTTT
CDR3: CASSFRTATNEKLFF

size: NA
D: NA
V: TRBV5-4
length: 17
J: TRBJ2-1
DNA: TGTGCCAGCAGCGAGAGCCGGGGGACTCTAATTCCTAATGAGCAGTTCTTC
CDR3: CASSESRGTLIPNEQFF

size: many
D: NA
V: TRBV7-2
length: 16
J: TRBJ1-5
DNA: TGTGCCAGCAGCTTAGTAGGCACACGGTATGATCAGCCCCAGCATTTT
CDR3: CASSLVGTRYDQPQHF

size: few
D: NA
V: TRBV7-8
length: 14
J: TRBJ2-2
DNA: TGTGCCAGCACCTCTCTATCGGGGACCGGGGAGCTGTTTTTT
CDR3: CASTSLSGTGELFF

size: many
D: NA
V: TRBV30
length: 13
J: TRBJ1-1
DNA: TGTGCCTGGACCGGTCTGGTAGACACTGAAGCTTTCTTT
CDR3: CAWTGLVDTEAFF

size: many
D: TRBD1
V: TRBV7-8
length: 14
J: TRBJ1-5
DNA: TGTGCCAGGGACAGGGGGCTTCGCAATCAGCCCCAGCATTTT
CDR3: CARDRGLRNQPQHF

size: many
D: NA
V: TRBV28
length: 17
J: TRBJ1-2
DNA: TGTGCCAGCAGTTTAGAGTTGTCAGACCTAACTAACTATGGCTACACCTTC
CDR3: CASSLELSDLTNYGYTF

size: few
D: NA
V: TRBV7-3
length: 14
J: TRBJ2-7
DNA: TGTGCCAGCAGCTTCGCCGGGACCTCGGCCGAGCAGTACTTC
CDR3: CASSFAGTSAEQYF

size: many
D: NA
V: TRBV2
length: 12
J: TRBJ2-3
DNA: TGTGCCAGCAGCCAAGATCGGGATACGCAGTATTTT
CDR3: CASSQDRDTQYF

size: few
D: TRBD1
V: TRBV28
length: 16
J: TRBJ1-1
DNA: TGTGCCAGCAGTACCGCCGACGACAGGGGCTGGGCTGAAGCTTTCTTT
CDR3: CASSTADDRGWAEAFF

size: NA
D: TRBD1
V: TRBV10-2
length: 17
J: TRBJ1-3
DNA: TGCGCCAGCAGTGAGTCTAGGACAGGAGTCTCAAGAAACACCATATATTTT
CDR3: CASSESRTGVSRNTIYF

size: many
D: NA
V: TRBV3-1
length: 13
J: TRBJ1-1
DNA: TGTGCCAGCAGCCACGTACAGAACACTGAAGCTTTCTTT
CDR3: CASSHVQNTEAFF

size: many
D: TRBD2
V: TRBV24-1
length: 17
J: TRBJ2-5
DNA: TGTGCCACCAGTGACCCGGGACTAGCTGGAGCCTTGGAGACCCAGTACTTC
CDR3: CATSDPGLAGALETQYF

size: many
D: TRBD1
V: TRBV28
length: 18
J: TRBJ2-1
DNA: TGTGCCAGCAGTTTGGGGACAGGAGTCACCTCCCTTCGGGGTGAGCAGTTCTTC
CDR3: CASSLGTGVTSLRGEQFF

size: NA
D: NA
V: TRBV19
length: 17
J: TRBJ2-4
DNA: TGTGCCAGTAGTATAGAGGGGACGGGACTAGCCAAAAACATTCAGTACTTC
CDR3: CASSIEGTGLAKNIQYF

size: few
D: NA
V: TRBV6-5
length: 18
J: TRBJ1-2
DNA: TGTGCCAGCAGTTACTCAGTAGGCCAGGGGAACCATCTGGGTGGCTACACCTTC
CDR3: CASSYSVGQGNHLGGYTF

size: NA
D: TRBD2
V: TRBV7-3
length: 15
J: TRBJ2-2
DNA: TGTGCCAGCAGCCAACTAGCGGGGAGCACCGGGGAGCTGTTTTTT
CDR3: CASSQLAGSTGELFF

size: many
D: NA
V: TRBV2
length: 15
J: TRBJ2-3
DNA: TGTGCCAGCACCCTTTGGGGGGGGGGCGGAGATACGCAGTATTTT
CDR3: CASTLWGGGGDTQYF

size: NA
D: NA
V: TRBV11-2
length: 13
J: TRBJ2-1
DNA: TGTGCCAGCAGCCTAGCCGAGGGAACTGAGCAGTTCTTC
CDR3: CASSLAEGTEQFF

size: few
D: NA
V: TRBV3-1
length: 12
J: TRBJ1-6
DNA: TGTGCCAGCAGCCAAGGTCCTTCACCCCTCCACTTT
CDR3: CASSQGPSPLHF

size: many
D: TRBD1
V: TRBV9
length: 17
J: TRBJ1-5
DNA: TGTGCCAGCAGCGTAGCGGGGACAGGGGAAGGCAATCAGCCCCAGCATTTT
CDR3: CASSVAGTGEGNQPQHF

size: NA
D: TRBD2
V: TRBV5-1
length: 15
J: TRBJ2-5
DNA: TGCGCCAGCAGCTTGACTAGCGGGTACCAAGAGACCCAGTACTTC
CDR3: CASSLTSGYQETQYF

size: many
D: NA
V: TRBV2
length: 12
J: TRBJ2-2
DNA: TGTGCCACCAGACAGGATACCGGGGAGCTGTTTTTT
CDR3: CATRQDTGELFF

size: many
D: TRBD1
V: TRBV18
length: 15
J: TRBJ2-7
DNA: TGTGCCAGCTCACCACCTGACAGGGAAAGGGGGGAGCAGTACTTC
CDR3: CASSPPDRERGEQYF

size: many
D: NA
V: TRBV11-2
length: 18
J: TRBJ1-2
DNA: TGTGCCAGCAGCCCAGGGAGCTTCGTGAAGGGGGAGGACTATGGCTACACCTTC
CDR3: CASSPGSFVKGEDYGYTF

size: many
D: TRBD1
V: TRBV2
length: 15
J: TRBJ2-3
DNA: TGTGCCAGTATCCCCGGGACAGTTAGCACAGATACGCAGTATTTT
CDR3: CASIPGTVSTDTQYF

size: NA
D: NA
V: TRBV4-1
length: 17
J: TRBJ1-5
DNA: TGCGCCAGCAGCCAAGGGGGTACTAGCGGCCGTAATCAGCCCCAGCATTTT
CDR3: CASSQGGTSGRNQPQHF

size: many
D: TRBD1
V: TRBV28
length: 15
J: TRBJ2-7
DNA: TGTGCCAGCAGTTTGCCCGGGACAGTATCCTACGAGCAGTACTTC
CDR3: CASSLPGTVSYEQYF

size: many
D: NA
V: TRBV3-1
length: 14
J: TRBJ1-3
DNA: TGTGCCAGCAGAGAGGCAGGGGAAGGAAACACCATATATTTT
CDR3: CASREAGEGNTIYF

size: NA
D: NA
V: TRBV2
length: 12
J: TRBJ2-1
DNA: TGTGCCAGCAGTGCAGAAAGTAATGAGCAGTTCTTC
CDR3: CASSAESNEQFF

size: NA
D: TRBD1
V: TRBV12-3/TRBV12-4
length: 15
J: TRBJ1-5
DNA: TGTGCCAGCACCCGGACAGGGGGCTATAATCAGCCCCAGCATTTT
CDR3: CASTRTGGYNQPQHF

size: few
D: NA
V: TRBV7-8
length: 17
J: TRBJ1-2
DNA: TGTGCCAGCAGCTTAGATTTGAATCCGGGCTCTTCTCTTGGCTACACCTTC
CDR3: CASSLDLNPGSSLGYTF

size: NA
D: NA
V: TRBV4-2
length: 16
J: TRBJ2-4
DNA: TGTGCCAGCAGCACAGAGTGGGGGGGCCTCGGGAACATTCAGTACTTC
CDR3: CASSTEWGGLGNIQYF

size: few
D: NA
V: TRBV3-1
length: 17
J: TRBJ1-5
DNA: TGTGCCAGCAGCCAAGATCAACCTGGGATTCGCAATCAGCCCCAGCATTTT
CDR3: CASSQDQPGIRNQPQHF

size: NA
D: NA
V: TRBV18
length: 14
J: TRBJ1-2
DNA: TGTGCCAGCTCACCACCGACTGGGACATTTGGCTACACCTTC
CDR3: CASSPPTGTFGYTF

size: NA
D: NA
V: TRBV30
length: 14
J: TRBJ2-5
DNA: TGTGCCTGGAGCGAGGGGGCCGGGAGGGAGACCCAGTACTTC
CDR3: CAWSEGAGRETQYF

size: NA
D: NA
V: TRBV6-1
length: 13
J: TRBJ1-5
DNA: TGTGCCAGCGGGCCAAACAGGGATCAGCCCCAGCATTTT
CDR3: CASGPNRDQPQHF

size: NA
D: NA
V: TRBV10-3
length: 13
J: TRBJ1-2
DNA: TGTGCCATCAGTTCCTCGGCGGCGTCGGGCTACACCTTC
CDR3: CAISSSAASGYTF

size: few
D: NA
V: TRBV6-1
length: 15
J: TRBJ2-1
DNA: TGTGCCAGCAGTCAACCGTTTGGCAGGGACAATGAGCAGTTCTTC
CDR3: CASSQPFGRDNEQFF

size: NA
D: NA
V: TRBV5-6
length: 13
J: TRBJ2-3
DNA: TGTGCCAGCTCGGCCTCTAGCACAGATACGCAGTATTTT
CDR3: CASSASSTDTQYF

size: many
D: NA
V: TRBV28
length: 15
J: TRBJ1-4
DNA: TGTGCCAGCACCCCGTCCGGGTGGGCTAATGAAAAACTGTTTTTT
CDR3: CASTPSGWANEKLFF

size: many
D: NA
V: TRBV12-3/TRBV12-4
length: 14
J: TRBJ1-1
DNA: TGTGCCAGCAGTTTGGATAACCTACGGACTGAAGCTTTCTTT
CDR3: CASSLDNLRTEAFF

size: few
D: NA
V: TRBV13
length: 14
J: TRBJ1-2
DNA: TGTGCCAGCAGCTTAGCGATCAGCACTCAGGGCTACACCTTC
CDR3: CASSLAISTQGYTF

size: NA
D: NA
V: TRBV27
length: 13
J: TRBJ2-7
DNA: TGTGCCAGCAGTCCACAGGGATTGTACGAGCAGTACTTC
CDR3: CASSPQGLYEQYF

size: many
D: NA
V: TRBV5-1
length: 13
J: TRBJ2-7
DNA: TGCGCCAGCAGCCTCACAGCGTCGTCCGAGCAGTACTTC
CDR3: CASSLTASSEQYF

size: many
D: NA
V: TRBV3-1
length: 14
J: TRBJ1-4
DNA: TGTGCCAGCAGCCAAAGGACAACTAATGAAAAACTGTTTTTT
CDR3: CASSQRTTNEKLFF

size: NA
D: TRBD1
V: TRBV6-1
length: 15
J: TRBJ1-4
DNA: TGTGCCAGCAGTCCCCGGGGAGGGGGCAATGAAAAACTGTTTTTT
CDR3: CASSPRGGGNEKLFF

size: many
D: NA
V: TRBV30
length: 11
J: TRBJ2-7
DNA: TGTGCCTGGGGCCACTCCTACGAGCAGTACTTC
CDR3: CAWGHSYEQYF

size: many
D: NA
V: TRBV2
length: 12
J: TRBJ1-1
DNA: TGTGCCAGCAGGGAACGGAACACTGAAGCTTTCTTT
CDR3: CASRERNTEAFF

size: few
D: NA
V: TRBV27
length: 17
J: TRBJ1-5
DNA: TGTGCCAGCAGTTTATCCAGGGGCCCATATAGCAATCAGCCCCAGCATTTT
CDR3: CASSLSRGPYSNQPQHF

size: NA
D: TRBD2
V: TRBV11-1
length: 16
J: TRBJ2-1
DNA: TGTGCCAGCAGCTCAAGCGGGGGAGAGTTATACAATGAGCAGTTCTTC
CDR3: CASSSSGGELYNEQFF

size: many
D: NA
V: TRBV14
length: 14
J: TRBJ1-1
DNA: TGTGCCAGCAGCCAAGAACCCAGGAACACTGAAGCTTTCTTT
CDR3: CASSQEPRNTEAFF

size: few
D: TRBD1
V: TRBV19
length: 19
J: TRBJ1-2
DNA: TGTGCCAGTAGTATGGGAACGACAGGGCTCTTAACAATTAACTATGGCTACACCTTC
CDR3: CASSMGTTGLLTINYGYTF